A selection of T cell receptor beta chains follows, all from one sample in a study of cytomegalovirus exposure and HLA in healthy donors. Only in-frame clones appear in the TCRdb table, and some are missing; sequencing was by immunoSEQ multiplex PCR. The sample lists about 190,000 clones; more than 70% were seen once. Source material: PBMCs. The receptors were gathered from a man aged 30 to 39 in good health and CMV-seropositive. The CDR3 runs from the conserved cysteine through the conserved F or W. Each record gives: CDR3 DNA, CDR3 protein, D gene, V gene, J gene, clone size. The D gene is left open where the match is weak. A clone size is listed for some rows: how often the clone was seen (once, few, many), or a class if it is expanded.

TGTGCCAGCTCACCAGGCGGGAGGGCCACCGGGGAGCTGTTTTTT	CASSPGGRATGELFF	TRBD2	TRBV18	TRBJ2-2	NA
TGTGCCAGCAGCTTAGCAGGGACAGTCATTAATGAAAAACTGTTTTTT	CASSLAGTVINEKLFF	TRBD1	TRBV7-8	TRBJ1-4	NA
TGTGCCAGTACCCCAGGGACTCATGCTTATGGCTACACCTTC	CASTPGTHAYGYTF	NA	TRBV19	TRBJ1-2	NA
TGTGCCAGCAGCACCGGGACAGGAGGTTACGAGCAGTACTTC	CASSTGTGGYEQYF	TRBD1	TRBV5-4	TRBJ2-7	NA
TGTTCCAGCAGCTTACGTGGGATGGGGGACAGCCGCGGGGTTTACGAGCAGTACTTC	CSSSLRGMGDSRGVYEQYF	NA	TRBV7-9	TRBJ2-7	NA
TGTGCCAGCAGTGGGGCGGGACTGACTCGACAAGAGACCCAGTACTTC	CASSGAGLTRQETQYF	NA	TRBV25-1	TRBJ2-5	NA
TGCGCCAGCAGCCAAGATGTAACAGGGGGTAATGGCAATGAGCAGTTCTTC	CASSQDVTGGNGNEQFF	TRBD1	TRBV4-1	TRBJ2-1	NA
TGTGCCAGCAGCCACCGACTCTACGCCTCTGGCTACACCTTC	CASSHRLYASGYTF	NA	TRBV7-9	TRBJ1-2	NA
TGTGCCAGCTGGACAGGGAGCAATTCAGATACGCAGTATTTT	CASWTGSNSDTQYF	TRBD1	TRBV28	TRBJ2-3	NA
TGTGCCAGCAGCTTCGATAGCGGGTCCTCCTACGAGCAGTACTTC	CASSFDSGSSYEQYF	TRBD2	TRBV7-3	TRBJ2-7	NA
TGTGCCTGGAGCCGACAGGGTCTCGAGCAGTACTTC	CAWSRQGLEQYF	TRBD1	TRBV30	TRBJ2-7	once
TGTGCCTGGAGACGCCGGGAACTCGGATACTACGAGCAGTACTTC	CAWRRRELGYYEQYF	NA	TRBV30	TRBJ2-7	NA
TGTGCCACCAGCTTCGGACTAGCGGGGGGGGAGACCCAGTACTTC	CATSFGLAGGETQYF	TRBD2	TRBV15	TRBJ2-5	NA
TGTGCCATCGGGACTGCCGATTATAGCAATCAGCCCCAGCATTTT	CAIGTADYSNQPQHF	NA	TRBV6-1	TRBJ1-5	NA
TGTGCCAGCAGCTTAGCGCTAAGCGCCTCGCCGAACACCGGGGAGCTGTTTTTT	CASSLALSASPNTGELFF	NA	TRBV7-2	TRBJ2-2	once
TGTGCCATCAGGGCAGGGGTGACCGGGGAGCTGTTTTTT	CAIRAGVTGELFF	NA	TRBV10-3	TRBJ2-2	NA
TGTGCCAGCAGCCAAGATCACTCCTCTGGAAACACCATATATTTT	CASSQDHSSGNTIYF	NA	TRBV4-2	TRBJ1-3	NA
TGCGCCAGCGGATGGACAGGGGGTTCCTACGAGCAGTACTTC	CASGWTGGSYEQYF	TRBD1	TRBV5-1	TRBJ2-7	NA
TGTGCCAGCAGCTTAGAATGGCAGGGCCGCGCTGAAGCTTTCTTT	CASSLEWQGRAEAFF	NA	TRBV7-2	TRBJ1-1	NA
TGTGCCAGCATTTTCTCGCGGGGGGCATACCAGCCCCAGCATTTT	CASIFSRGAYQPQHF	NA	TRBV6-1	TRBJ1-5	NA
TGTGCCAGCGGGGAAGGGGGCGCTGGGGCCAACGTCCTGACTTTC	CASGEGGAGANVLTF	TRBD1	TRBV6-5	TRBJ2-6	once
TGTGCCAGCTCCGACGGGGGGCGAGGGGAGACCCAGTACTTC	CASSDGGRGETQYF	NA	TRBV6-6	TRBJ2-5	NA
TGTGCCAGCAGGAGGGGGACAGGGGGTAGGATTGAGCAGTTCTTC	CASRRGTGGRIEQFF	TRBD1	TRBV6-1	TRBJ2-1	NA
TGTGCCAGCAGCTTGTCGGGGTATAACTATGGCTACACCTTC	CASSLSGYNYGYTF	NA	TRBV5-4	TRBJ1-2	once
TGTGCCAGCAGCTCTAGCGGGAGGGCCCGGGAGACCCAGTACTTC	CASSSSGRARETQYF	TRBD2	TRBV7-3	TRBJ2-5	NA
TGTGCCAGCAGTCCAACCGGGATCAGGTCTGGTGAGCAGTACTTC	CASSPTGIRSGEQYF	NA	TRBV6-6	TRBJ2-7	NA
TGTGCCAGCAGCTTGGGCGCAGGGCCCTACGAGCAGTACTTC	CASSLGAGPYEQYF	NA	TRBV5-8	TRBJ2-7	few
TGTGCCAGCAGCGGGTCTAGCTTTTACAATGAGCAGTTCTTC	CASSGSSFYNEQFF	NA	TRBV14	TRBJ2-1	NA
TGTGCCAGCAGCTTGGAAGGCCGCGGATACGAGCAGTACTTC	CASSLEGRGYEQYF	NA	TRBV11-3	TRBJ2-7	NA
TGCGCCAGCATCAGAGGACTAGCGGACTCGCAAGAGACCCAGTACTTC	CASIRGLADSQETQYF	TRBD2	TRBV5-1	TRBJ2-5	NA
TGTGCCAGCAGCTTAATCGGGTCCTACAATGAGCAGTTCTTC	CASSLIGSYNEQFF	NA	TRBV11-1	TRBJ2-1	many
TGTGCCAGCCGGGACAGTAGCATGAACACTGAAGCTTTCTTT	CASRDSSMNTEAFF	TRBD1	TRBV6-6	TRBJ1-1	once
TGTGCCAGCAGCTTCGGGACAGCCACAGATACGCAGTATTTT	CASSFGTATDTQYF	TRBD1	TRBV7-6	TRBJ2-3	NA
TGTGCCAGCAGCGTAGTAGGGGGGACAGGAATCCCCCTGGGTGAGCAGTTCTTC	CASSVVGGTGIPLGEQFF	TRBD1	TRBV9	TRBJ2-1	NA
TGTGCCAGCAGTTTATCGTCTAGCGGGAGTCAAGAGACCCAGTACTTC	CASSLSSSGSQETQYF	TRBD2	TRBV27	TRBJ2-5	NA
TGTGCCAGTAGTACGACCAGCAGGGGGATCGCGCCCCAGCATTTT	CASSTTSRGIAPQHF	TRBD1	TRBV19	TRBJ1-5	NA